Below are 11 T cell receptor beta chains sequenced from a single sample in a study of shared clonotypes between healthy human individuals. Libraries were prepared by immunoSEQ multiplex PCR; TCRdb keeps only in-frame clonotypes and omits some of them. The sample yields fewer than 1.4 million clones, about 84% seen once. Sample: memory CD4+ T cells from PBMCs. Stated subset: CD45RA-negative fraction. The receptors originated from a man aged 18 to 30 in good health. Some clones in this sample may be carry-over from other donors' samples.

The chain has TRBV27 and TRBJ2-5; D not resolved. The CDR3 runs 13 residues. The germline V and J ends were trimmed by 5 bases and 5 bases, with 12 bases remaining between them. CDR1 is MNHEY and CDR2 is SMNVEV in the germline V gene (reference sequence). The CDR3 coding sequence is TGTGCCAGCAGTCGGGCGCAAAAGGAGACCCAGTACTTC. It encodes CASSRAQKETQYF.

V is TRBV6-1 and J is TRBJ2-7; 10 positions match TRBD1. The CDR3 has 13 residues. The germline CDR1 and CDR2 sequences are MNHNS and SASEGT. J lost 4 bases, V lost 8 bases, and 5 bases had no gene match. This CDR3 is CASQGQGKYEQYF. CDR3 DNA: TGTGCCAGCCAGGGACAGGGGAAGTACGAGCAGTACTTC.

The chain couples TRBV28 to TRBJ1-1, with 9 positions matching TRBD1. With 3 bases clipped from V and 4 bases from J, the junction kept 18 bases outside the gene matches. The germline V gene has CDR1 MDHEN and CDR2 SYDVKM. The CDR3 consists of 19 residues. CDR3 DNA sequence: TGTGCCAGCAGTTTGCATGCGTTGGGACAGGGCTGGGGGACCACTGAAGCTTTCTTT. It specifies CASSLHALGQGWGTTEAFF.

This chain joins TRBV9 and TRBJ2-1; D is tentatively TRBD1 or TRBD2 (5 bases each). The CDR3 extends over 15 amino acids. Trimming pared 0 bases from V and 2 bases from J, leaving 9 bases between. Germline CDR1 is SGDLS and CDR2 is YYNGEE. CDR3 in DNA: TGTGCCAGCAGCGTAGTCGGGACCACCTACAATGAGCAGTTCTTC. This codes for CASSVVGTTYNEQFF.

The V and J genes are TRBV18 and TRBJ2-5; D uncertain. V was cut by 5 bases and J by 1 base, with 14 bases left in between. CDR1 is KGHSH and CDR2 is LQKENI in the germline V gene. This CDR3 region has 15 residues. CDR3 sequence reads: CASSTTKGGQETQYF. The CDR3 nucleotides read TGTGCCAGCTCAACCACAAAGGGCGGCCAAGAGACCCAGTACTTC.

This chain joins TRBV6-6 and TRBJ1-1; tentatively, D is TRBD1 (5 bases). The V gene's germline CDR1 is MNHNY and CDR2 SVGAGI (reference sequence). The CDR3 runs 13 residues. V was clipped by 6 bases and J by 5 bases, with 13 bases between them. CDR3 sequence reads: CASRERGRTEAFF. CDR3 coding DNA: TGTGCCAGCAGAGAACGGGGGAGAACTGAAGCTTTCTTT.

The chain carries TRBV4-1 and TRBJ2-6; the D gene is possibly TRBD1 (7 bases). Germline values: CDR1 MGHRA, CDR2 YSYEKL. The V and J ends lost 3 bases and 2 bases respectively, with 17 bases between them. The CDR3 is 18 residues long. The CDR3 nucleotides read TGCGCCAGCAGCCAGCCGGGGGCGACAGGGCCTGGGGCCAACGTCCTGACTTTC. It codes for CASSQPGATGPGANVLTF.

J is TRBJ1-1 and V is TRBV7-9; D uncertain. The CDR3 sequence is 13 residues long. Trimming left V 5 bases short and J 3 bases short, with 10 bases between. Germline V CDR1 and CDR2: SEHNR, FQNEAQ (reference sequence). CDR3 protein: CASSLTEDTEAFF. CDR3 coding DNA: TGTGCCAGCAGCCTAACCGAGGACACTGAAGCTTTCTTT.

This clone was seen once. The CDR3 region has the DNA TGTGCCAGCACCCTCCCTTCGCCTTTGGAAGCTTTCTTT. Translation gives CASTLPSPLEAFF. V gene TRBV2 combines with J gene TRBJ1-1; no definite D call. Between the trimmed V and J ends, which lost 7 bases and 8 bases, there was a span of 17 bases. Germline V gene sequence: CDR1 SNHLY, CDR2 FYNNEI. This CDR3 has 13 amino acids.

Points on this clone: This sample includes further DNA sequences coding for the same CDR3. The CDR3 reads CASSRAQETQYF. The CDR3 DNA is TGTGCCAGTTCAAGGGCCCAAGAGACCCAGTACTTC. V and J are TRBV6-1 and TRBJ2-5; no clear D gene. The length of the CDR3 is 12 residues. Between the trimmed V and J ends, which lost 9 bases and 1 base, there was a span of 9 bases. Looked up from germline, CDR1 is MNHNS and CDR2 is SASEGT.

The V call is TRBV19, the J call TRBJ2-7; TRBD1 matches 10 bases. V lost 9 bases, J lost 5 bases, and 10 bases stayed unmatched. The CDR3 spans 14 residues. CDR1 is LNHDA and CDR2 is SQIVND in the germline V gene (reference sequence). CDR3 sequence reads: CASQLGTGEHEQYF. CDR3 DNA: TGTGCCAGCCAACTCGGGACAGGGGAGCACGAGCAGTACTTC.